The T cell receptor (beta chain) under discussion was sequenced for a study of vaccination effects on CD4 cells after COVID-19. Investigators separated out CD4+ T cells once around eleven days of culture had passed. Generated by immunoSEQ multiplex PCR, the TCRdb table keeps only in-frame clones and is missing some. The repertoire includes fewer than 35,000 clones, roughly 70% of them detected once, and about 3.8% sits in the top ten. This CDR3 is 12 amino acids long. The V end was cut by 4 bases, the J end by 0 bases, with 2 bases between. Germline V CDR1 and CDR2: ENHRY, SYGVKD. Note on this clone: Antigen specificity is unknown.

V is TRBV10-3 and J is TRBJ2-3; D ambiguous. The TCR sequence derives from a human donor who received a COVID-19 vaccine. The sample in question was CD4+ T cells from PBMCs cultured without peptide, obtained before COVID-19 vaccination. CDR3: CAISASTDTQYF. The CDR3 DNA reads as TGTGCCATCAGTGCCAGCACAGATACGCAGTATTTT.